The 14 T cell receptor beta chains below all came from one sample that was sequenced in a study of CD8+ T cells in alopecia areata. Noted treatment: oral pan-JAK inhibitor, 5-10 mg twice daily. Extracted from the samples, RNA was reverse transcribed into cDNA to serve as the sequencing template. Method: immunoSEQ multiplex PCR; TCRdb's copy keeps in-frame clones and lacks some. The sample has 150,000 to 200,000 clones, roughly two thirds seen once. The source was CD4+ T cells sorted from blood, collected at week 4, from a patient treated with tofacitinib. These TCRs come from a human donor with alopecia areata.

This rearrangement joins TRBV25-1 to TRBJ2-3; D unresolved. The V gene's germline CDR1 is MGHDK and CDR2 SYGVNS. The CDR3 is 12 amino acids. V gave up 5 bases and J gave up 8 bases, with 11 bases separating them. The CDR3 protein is CASSPGGVTQYF. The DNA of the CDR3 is TGTGCCAGCAGTCCAGGCGGAGTTACGCAGTATTTT.

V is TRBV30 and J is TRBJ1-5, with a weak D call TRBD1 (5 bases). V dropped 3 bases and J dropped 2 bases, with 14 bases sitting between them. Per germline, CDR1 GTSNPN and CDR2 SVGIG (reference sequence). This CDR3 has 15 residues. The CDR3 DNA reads TGTGCCTGGAGGTTTGGAGGGGAGGGCAATCAGCCCCAGCATTTT. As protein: CAWRFGGEGNQPQHF. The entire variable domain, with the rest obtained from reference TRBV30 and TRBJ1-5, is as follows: SQTIHQWPATLVQPVGSPLSLECTVEGTSNPNLYWYRQAAGRGLQLLFYSVGIGQISSEVPQNLSASRPQDRQFILSSKKLLLSDSGFYLCAWRFGGEGNQPQHFGDGTRLSIL.

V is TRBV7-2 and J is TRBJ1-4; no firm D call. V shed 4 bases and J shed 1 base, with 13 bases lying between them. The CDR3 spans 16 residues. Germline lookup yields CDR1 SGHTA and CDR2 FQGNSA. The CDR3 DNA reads TGTGCCAGCAGCTGGACTCTTCGGAGAACTAATGAAAAACTGTTTTTT. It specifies CASSWTLRRTNEKLFF.

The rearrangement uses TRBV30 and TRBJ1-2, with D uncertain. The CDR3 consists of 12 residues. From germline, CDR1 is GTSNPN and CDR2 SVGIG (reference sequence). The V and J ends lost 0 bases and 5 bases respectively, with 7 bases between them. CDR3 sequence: CAWSVLEYGYTF. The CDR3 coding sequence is TGTGCCTGGAGTGTATTGGAGTATGGCTACACCTTC.

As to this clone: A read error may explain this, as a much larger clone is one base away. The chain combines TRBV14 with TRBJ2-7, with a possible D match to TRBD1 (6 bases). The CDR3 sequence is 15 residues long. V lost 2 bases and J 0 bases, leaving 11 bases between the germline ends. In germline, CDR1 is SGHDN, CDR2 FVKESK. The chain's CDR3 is CASSQWTASSYEQYF. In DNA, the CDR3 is TGTGCCAGCAGCCAATGGACAGCGAGCTCCTACGAGCAGTACTTC.

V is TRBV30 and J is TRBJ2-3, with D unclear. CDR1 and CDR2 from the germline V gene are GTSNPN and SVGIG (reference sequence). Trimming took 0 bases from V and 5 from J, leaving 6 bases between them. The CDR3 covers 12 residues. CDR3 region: CAWSVLLDTQYF. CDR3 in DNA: TGTGCCTGGAGTGTTCTCCTAGATACGCAGTATTTT.

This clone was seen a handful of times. Written as DNA, the CDR3 is TGTGCCTGGAGTGTGACAGGGGGCACGGGACAGCCCCAGCATTTT. It is translated as CAWSVTGGTGQPQHF. The V and J genes are TRBV30 and TRBJ1-5; 10 bases fit TRBD1. Germline-derived CDR1 and CDR2 are GTSNPN and SVGIG (reference sequence). The CDR3 totals 15 residues. J was trimmed by 7 bases and V by 0 bases; bases with no gene match: 6.

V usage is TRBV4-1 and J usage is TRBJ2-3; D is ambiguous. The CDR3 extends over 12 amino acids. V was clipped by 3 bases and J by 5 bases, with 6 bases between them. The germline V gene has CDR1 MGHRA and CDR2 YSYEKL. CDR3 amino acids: CASSHPEDTQYF. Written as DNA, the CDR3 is TGCGCCAGCAGCCACCCTGAAGATACGCAGTATTTT.

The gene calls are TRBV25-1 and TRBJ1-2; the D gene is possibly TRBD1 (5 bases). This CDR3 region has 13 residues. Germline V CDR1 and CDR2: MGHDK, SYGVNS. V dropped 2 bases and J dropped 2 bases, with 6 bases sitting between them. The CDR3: CASSEHRNYGYTF. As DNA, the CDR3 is TGTGCCAGCAGTGAACACAGGAACTATGGCTACACCTTC.

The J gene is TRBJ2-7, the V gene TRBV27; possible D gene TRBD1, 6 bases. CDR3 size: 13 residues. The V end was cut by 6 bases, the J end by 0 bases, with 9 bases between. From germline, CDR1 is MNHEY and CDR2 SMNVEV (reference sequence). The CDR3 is CASRNRDSYEQYF. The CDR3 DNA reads TGTGCCAGCAGGAACAGGGACTCCTACGAGCAGTACTTC.

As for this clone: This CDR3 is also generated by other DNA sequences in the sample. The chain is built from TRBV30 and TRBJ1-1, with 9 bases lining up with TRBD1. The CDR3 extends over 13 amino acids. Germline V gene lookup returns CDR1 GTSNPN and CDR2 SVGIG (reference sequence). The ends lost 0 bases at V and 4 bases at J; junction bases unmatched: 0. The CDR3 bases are TGTGCCTGGAGTGTGACAGGGGGCACTGAAGCTTTCTTT. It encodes CAWSVTGGTEAFF. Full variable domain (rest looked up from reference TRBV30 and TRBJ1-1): SQTIHQWPATLVQPVGSPLSLECTVEGTSNPNLYWYRQAAGRGLQLLFYSVGIGQISSEVPQNLSASRPQDRQFILSSKKLLLSDSGFYLCAWSVTGGTEAFFGQGTRLTVV.

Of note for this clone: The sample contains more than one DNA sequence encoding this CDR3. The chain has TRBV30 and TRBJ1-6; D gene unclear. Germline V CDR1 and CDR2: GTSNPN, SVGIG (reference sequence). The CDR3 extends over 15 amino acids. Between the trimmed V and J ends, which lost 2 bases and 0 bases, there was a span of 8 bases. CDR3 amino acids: CAWSRGSSYNSPLHF. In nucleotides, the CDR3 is TGTGCCTGGAGTAGAGGGAGCTCCTATAATTCACCCCTCCACTTT.

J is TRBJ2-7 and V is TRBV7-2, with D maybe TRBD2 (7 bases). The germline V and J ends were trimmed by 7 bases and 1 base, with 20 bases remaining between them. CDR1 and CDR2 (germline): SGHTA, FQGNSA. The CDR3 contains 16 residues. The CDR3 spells CASTRGGARDSYEQYF. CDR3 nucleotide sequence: TGTGCCAGCACGCGAGGGGGGGCGCGGGATTCCTACGAGCAGTACTTC.

CDR3 region: CASSETYNEQFF. CDR3 nucleotides: TGTGCCAGCAGTGAGACCTACAATGAGCAGTTCTTC. The chain recombines TRBV2 with TRBJ2-1; D is uncertain. This CDR3 is 12 amino acids long. V shed 3 bases and J shed 2 bases, with 2 bases lying between them. Germline V gene sequence: CDR1 SNHLY, CDR2 FYNNEI.